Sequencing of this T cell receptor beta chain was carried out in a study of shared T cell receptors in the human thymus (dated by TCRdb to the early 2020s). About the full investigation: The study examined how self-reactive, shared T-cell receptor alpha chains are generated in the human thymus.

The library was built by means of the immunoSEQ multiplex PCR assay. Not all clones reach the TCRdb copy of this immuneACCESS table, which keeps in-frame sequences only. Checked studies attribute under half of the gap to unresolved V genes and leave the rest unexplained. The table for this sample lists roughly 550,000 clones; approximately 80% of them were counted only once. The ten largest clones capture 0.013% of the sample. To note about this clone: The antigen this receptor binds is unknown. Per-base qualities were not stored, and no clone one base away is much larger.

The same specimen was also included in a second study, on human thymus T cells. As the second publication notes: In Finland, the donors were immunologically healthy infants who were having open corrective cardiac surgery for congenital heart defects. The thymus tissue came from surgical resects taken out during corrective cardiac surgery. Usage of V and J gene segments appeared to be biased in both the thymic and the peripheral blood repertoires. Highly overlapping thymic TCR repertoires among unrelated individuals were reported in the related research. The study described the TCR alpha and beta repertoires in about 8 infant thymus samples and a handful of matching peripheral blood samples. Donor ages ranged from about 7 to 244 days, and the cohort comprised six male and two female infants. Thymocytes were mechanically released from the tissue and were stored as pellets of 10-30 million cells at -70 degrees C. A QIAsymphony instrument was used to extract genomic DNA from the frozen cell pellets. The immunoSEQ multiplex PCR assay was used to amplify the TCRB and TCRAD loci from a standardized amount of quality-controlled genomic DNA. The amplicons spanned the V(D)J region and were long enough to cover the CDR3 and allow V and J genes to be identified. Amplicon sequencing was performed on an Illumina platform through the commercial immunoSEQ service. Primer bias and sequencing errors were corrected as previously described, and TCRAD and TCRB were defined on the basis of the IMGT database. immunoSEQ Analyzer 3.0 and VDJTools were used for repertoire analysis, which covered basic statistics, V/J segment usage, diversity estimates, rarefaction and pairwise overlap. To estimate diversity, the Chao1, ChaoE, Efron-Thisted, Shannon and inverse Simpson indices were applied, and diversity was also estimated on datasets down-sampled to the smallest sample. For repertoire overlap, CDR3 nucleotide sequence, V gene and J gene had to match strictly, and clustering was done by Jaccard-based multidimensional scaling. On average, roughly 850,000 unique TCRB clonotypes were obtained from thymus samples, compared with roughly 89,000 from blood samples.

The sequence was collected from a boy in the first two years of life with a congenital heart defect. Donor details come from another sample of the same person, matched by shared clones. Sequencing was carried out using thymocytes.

The nucleotides read TGTGCCAGTAGGCGGGACTTCCCATCGGGTGAGCAGTTCTTC. Its translation reads: CASRRDFPSGEQFF. The V gene is TRBV19 and the J gene is TRBJ2-1; the D segment could be TRBD2, given 6 matching bases. The CDR3 numbers 14 residues from cysteine through phenylalanine. The only DNA kept is the CDR3, 42 bases in frame from the first base. The trim is 6 bases for V and 9 bases for J, with a gap of 18 bases between the germline ends. CDR1 and CDR2, looked up from the germline V gene (reference sequence), are LNHDA and SQIVND.